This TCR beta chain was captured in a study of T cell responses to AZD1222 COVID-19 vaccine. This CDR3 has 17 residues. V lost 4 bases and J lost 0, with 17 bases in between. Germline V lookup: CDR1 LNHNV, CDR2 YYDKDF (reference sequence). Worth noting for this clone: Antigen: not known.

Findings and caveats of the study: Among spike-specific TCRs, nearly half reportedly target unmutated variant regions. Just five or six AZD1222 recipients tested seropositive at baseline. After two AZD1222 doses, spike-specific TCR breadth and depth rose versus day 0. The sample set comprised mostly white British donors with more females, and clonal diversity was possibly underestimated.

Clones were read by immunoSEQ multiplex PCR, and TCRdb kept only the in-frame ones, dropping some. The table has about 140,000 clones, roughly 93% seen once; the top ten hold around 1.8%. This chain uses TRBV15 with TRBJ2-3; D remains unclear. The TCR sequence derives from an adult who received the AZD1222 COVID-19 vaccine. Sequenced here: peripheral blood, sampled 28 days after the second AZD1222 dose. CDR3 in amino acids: CATSNNLRLSSTDTQYF. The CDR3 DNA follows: TGTGCCACCAGCAATAACCTAAGACTCTCTAGCACAGATACGCAGTATTTT.